The subject of this entry is one T cell receptor (beta chain). These data are taken from a study of OX40 agonist ivuxolimab in advanced cancers. TCRdb's table, derived via immunoSEQ multiplex PCR, lists solely in-frame clones and lacks some. The sample has some 94,000 clones, 80% to 95% seen once. The CDR3 is 17 amino acids. Germline lookup yields CDR1 SGHTA and CDR2 FQGNSA. V was pared by 3 bases and J by 6 bases, with 15 bases of the junction left unmatched. The sample here was CD4+ or CD8+ T cells sorted from blood, taken in a trial of the OX40 agonist ivuxolimab. The chain joins TRBV7-2 to TRBJ2-7, with 9 bases fitting TRBD2. This receptor was obtained from an adult with an advanced solid tumor such as melanoma, head and neck, liver or kidney cancer. CDR3 coding DNA: TGTGCCAGCAGCTTGTTAGCATTTGCGGGAGGGCCGGTCGAGCAGTACTTC. Amino acid sequence: CASSLLAFAGGPVEQYF.